The rows below give T cell receptor beta chains drawn from one sample of a study of blood T cell repertoires in COVID-19. Some clones are missing from TCRdb's copy, which holds only in-frame ones; the method was immunoSEQ multiplex PCR. Of 300,000 to 500,000 clones listed, around 87% are singletons. Sequencing was performed on PBMCs or T cells enriched from blood (not recorded which). These receptors all stem from a woman between 25 and 40 years old with acute COVID-19. The conserved cysteine and the conserved F or W are not part of the CDR3 here.

j_call | v_call | cdr3_aa
TRBJ1-6 | TRBV27 | ASSLGTGMGNSPLH
TRBJ1-2 | TRBV7-6 | ASSLLQGSGYT
TRBJ1-2 | TRBV24-1 | ATSDPRTNRADGYT
TRBJ1-2 | TRBV18 | ASSPKGQDNYGYT
TRBJ1-1 | TRBV19 | ASNSGVKANTEAF
TRBJ1-1 | TRBV7-3 | ASSLQGGGYTEAF
TRBJ2-7 | TRBV10-3 | AISEGVGGYEQY
TRBJ2-7 | TRBV5-6 | ASSLARAGNYEQY
TRBJ1-5 | TRBV5-6 | ASSLWDRGSNQPQH
TRBJ1-6 | TRBV7-9 | ASGGAGGDSPLH
TRBJ1-2 | TRBV5-8 | ASSLYGGNGYT
TRBJ2-3 | TRBV24-1 | ATSDGGGVTDTQY
TRBJ1-5 | TRBV4-1 | ASSLHGQGDQPQH
TRBJ1-3 | TRBV6-5 | ASSPGTPSGNTIY
TRBJ1-5 | TRBV6-5 | ASSSRNQPQH
TRBJ2-5 | TRBV29-1 | SVGTAQETQY
TRBJ2-1 | TRBV11-2 | ASSLRPGSSYNEQF
TRBJ2-3 | TRBV7-3 | ASSPQKTDTQY
TRBJ2-3 | TRBV6-2/TRBV6-3 | ASSYSIVPGDTQY
TRBJ2-7 | TRBV21-1 | ASSNVSGGIPLEQY
TRBJ2-1 | TRBV7-9 | ASSPKKGGGVFNEQF
TRBJ2-2 | TRBV30 | ALPRGAMNTGELF
TRBJ2-7 | TRBV5-1 | ASNVPGSYEQY
TRBJ1-1 | TRBV6-5 | ASSYSGGTEAF
TRBJ2-2 | TRBV30 | AWSTVSGELF
TRBJ2-1 | TRBV5-6 | ASSSTAENRGIEQF
TRBJ1-4 | TRBV19 | ASSKPGQGSEKLF
TRBJ1-6 | TRBV6-6 | ASSYMAAYNSPLH
TRBJ2-3 | TRBV7-3 | ASSQPGLVSSTDTQY
TRBJ2-7 | TRBV29-1 | SGRSSYEQY
TRBJ2-7 | TRBV2 | ASRPGQGTYEQY